This T cell receptor (beta chain) was found in a study of blood T cells in healthy people across ages (dated by TCRdb to about 2015). With respect to the entire study: In model experiments, template switching captured about one uniquely barcoded TCR beta cDNA molecule for every two T cells. To track age-related changes in TCR beta repertoire diversity, the study relied on deep sequencing normalized with unique cDNA molecular identifiers. Donors were grouped into four age groups: young (average roughly 15 years), middle-aged (approximately 41), aged (around 60) and long-lived (roughly 80). To avoid experimental bias, donors of different ages were distributed randomly across sequencing lanes. The study analyzed two additional independent replicas of 1 million unique cDNA reads from the same blood draw for two donors, one aged 18 to 30 and one aged 80 or older. Paper-wide results and their limitations: Compared with the aged group, the long-lived group had more naive CD4+ T cells, fewer expanded clones and increased TCR diversity, suggesting age selection. Observed TCR beta diversity per million T cells fell roughly linearly with age, and a significant reduction was already apparent by age around 40. Estimates of total diversity based on one million sequenced T cells were regarded as lower bounds and as underestimates. Since profiling was done on bulk unsorted PBMCs, naive and antigen-experienced compartments could not be conclusively compared. Because the CMV infection status of the donors was unknown, age-related changes in expanded clonotypes may potentially have been confounded. There was a strong correlation between observed TCR beta diversity and the percentage of naive T cells measured by flow cytometry.

Reading the germline V gene gives CDR1 MNHEY and CDR2 SVGAGI. V loses 6 bases, J loses 3 bases, and the germline ends lie 12 bases apart. Spanning cysteine to phenylalanine, the CDR3 consists of 13 amino acids. Of all the DNA, just the CDR3 is kept, 39 bases in frame from base 1. This clonotype was seen a handful of times. Its antigen is currently not known. Base qualities are not at hand, and no much larger clone is one base apart. The protocol used for the library was 5' RACE. The instrument was an Illumina HiSeq 2500. A second PCR of roughly 7 to 11 cycles was performed with a sample-barcoded 5' primer and a J-beta primer mix. A unique molecular identifier was introduced onto each TCR beta cDNA molecule by a template-switch 5' adaptor carrying 12 random nucleotides. At least 2.5 million CDR3-containing paired-end reads were obtained from each sample. First-strand cDNA synthesis was performed from all RNA using the Mint cDNA synthesis kit, with priming by a TRBC-specific oligonucleotide. After uracil-DNA glycosylase treatment, a first 18-cycle PCR used universal primers M1SS and BC2_uni_R on all cDNA. On the study's bioinformatics: For normalization, 1 million high-quality reads were randomly selected from each sample, with every read carrying a distinct molecular identifier. Instead of being binned into consensus sequences, reads that shared molecular identifiers were thrown out. CDR3 identification, clonotype clustering and error correction used MiTCR with a Q25 quality threshold and the strictest error-elimination algorithm. A nonparametric unseen species model with Euler transformation was used to estimate lower-bound total TCR beta diversity. The public reads were run again by TCRdb, first through fastp at Q25 and then through MiXCR, and only productive beta chains were kept. Identical CDR3 protein sequences are pooled into one entry, listed with their most common genes and DNA. The authors' filters were not applied to this entry. This sample is represented by 650,000 to 1,000,000 distinct CDR3 sequences; about 36% of them were singletons. The top ten clonotypes cover about an eighth of the sample.

Donors were 30 to 45 systemically healthy Caucasian individuals from Russia aged roughly 6 to 90 years. Roughly 9.5 milliliters of peripheral blood were drawn from each donor into EDTA-treated Vacutainer tubes. Ficoll-Paque density-gradient centrifugation was used to isolate PBMCs, with at least 6.5 million per sample. Trizol reagent was used to extract total RNA from the PBMCs, yielding at least 5.5 micrograms per sample. For every donor, flow cytometry on a PBMC aliquot measured the percentage of naive CD45RAhigh/CD27high T cells. This receptor was obtained from a man aged 18 to 30 in good health. Material: blood. In this chain, TRBV6-5 is recombined with TRBJ2-7; no confident D gene assignment can be made. Read as DNA, the sequence is TGTGCCAGCAGCGAAATGGGCAGCTACGAGCAGTACTTC. It codes for CASSEMGSYEQYF.